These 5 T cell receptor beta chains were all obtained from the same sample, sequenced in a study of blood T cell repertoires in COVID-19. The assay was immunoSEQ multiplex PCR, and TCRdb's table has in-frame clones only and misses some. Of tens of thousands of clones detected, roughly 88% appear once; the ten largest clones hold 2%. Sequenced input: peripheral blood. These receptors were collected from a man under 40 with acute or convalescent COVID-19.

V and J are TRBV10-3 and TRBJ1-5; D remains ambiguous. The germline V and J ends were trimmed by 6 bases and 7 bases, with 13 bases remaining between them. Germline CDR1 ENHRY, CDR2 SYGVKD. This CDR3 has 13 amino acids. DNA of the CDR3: TGTGCCATCAGGCAGGCAGCGGGGCAGCCCCAGCATTTT. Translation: CAIRQAAGQPQHF.

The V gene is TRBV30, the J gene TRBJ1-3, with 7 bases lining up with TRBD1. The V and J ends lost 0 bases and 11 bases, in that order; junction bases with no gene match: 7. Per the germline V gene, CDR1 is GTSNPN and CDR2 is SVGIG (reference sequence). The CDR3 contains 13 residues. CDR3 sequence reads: CAWSVRQGGPIYF. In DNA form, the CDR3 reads TGTGCCTGGAGTGTCCGTCAGGGGGGACCCATATATTTT.

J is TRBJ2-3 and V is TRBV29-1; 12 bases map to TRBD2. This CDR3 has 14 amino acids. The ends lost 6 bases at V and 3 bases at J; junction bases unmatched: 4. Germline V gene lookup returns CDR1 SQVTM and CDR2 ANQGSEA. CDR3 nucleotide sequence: TGCAGCGTGAAAACTAGCGGGAGGACAGATACGCAGTATTTT. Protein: CSVKTSGRTDTQYF.

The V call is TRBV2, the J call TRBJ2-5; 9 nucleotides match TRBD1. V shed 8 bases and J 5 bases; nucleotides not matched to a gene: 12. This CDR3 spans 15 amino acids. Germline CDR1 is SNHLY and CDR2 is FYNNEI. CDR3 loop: CASRNAGQGRETQYF. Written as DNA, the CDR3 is TGTGCCAGCCGAAACGCGGGACAGGGTAGGGAGACCCAGTACTTC.

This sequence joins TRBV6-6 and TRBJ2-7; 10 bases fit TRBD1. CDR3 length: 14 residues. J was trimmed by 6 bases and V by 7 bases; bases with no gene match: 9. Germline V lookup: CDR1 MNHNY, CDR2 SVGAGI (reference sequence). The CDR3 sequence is CASTRDRGLTEQYF. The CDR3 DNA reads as TGTGCCAGCACCAGGGACAGGGGTCTTACCGAGCAGTACTTC.